This T cell receptor beta chain was retrieved from a study of T cell repertoires in cytomegalovirus infection. The wider study: An indication of both CMV infection and matching HLA type came from public TCR beta signatures.

The study's findings and limits: Dominant in the ex vivo response were TCR beta clonotypes restricted by HLA-C and specific for CMV.

TCRdb ran MiXCR on the reads and lists one entry per CDR3 protein. Here the sample spans more than 250,000 distinct CDR3 sequences, 20% to 25% being singletons. Worth noting for this clonotype: Antigen: not known.

The sequence derives from a human donor in good health (CMV status not recorded). Some clones in this sample may be carry-over from other donors' samples. Here the sequenced sample was cultured PBMCs, taken from culture after CMV antigen stimulation.

CDR3 nucleotide sequence: TGTGCCAGCAGTTTTGAAGCGGGAGGGTGGAACACCGGGGAGCTGTTTTTT. Translation: CASSFEAGGWNTGELFF. J is TRBJ2-2 and V is TRBV28; 10 nucleotides agree with TRBD2. The CDR3 totals 17 residues. After removal of 3 bases from V and 1 base from J, the junction contained 5 bases not matched to a gene. Germline values: CDR1 MDHEN, CDR2 SYDVKM.